Listed here are 25 T cell receptor beta chains from one sample, sequenced in a study of blood T cell repertoires in COVID-19. Some clones are missing from TCRdb's copy, which holds only in-frame ones; the method was immunoSEQ multiplex PCR. The data contain around 150,000 clones, about 80% of them singletons. Specimen: PBMCs or T cells enriched from blood (not recorded which). These receptors came from a man over 45 who had recovered from COVID-19.

This clone appeared a single time. The V and J genes are TRBV29-1 and TRBJ1-2, with D unclear. Trimming left V 4 bases short and J 7 bases short, with 13 bases between. From germline, CDR1 is SQVTM and CDR2 ANQGSEA. This CDR3 is 12 amino acids long. The CDR3 DNA sequence: TGCAGCGTTGTCTCGAGAAGCTTTGGCTACACCTTC. It specifies CSVVSRSFGYTF.

The table lists this clone with a few counts. This chain links TRBV24-1 with TRBJ1-2; 7 nucleotides line up with TRBD1. The CDR3 consists of 16 residues. V lost 4 bases, J lost 8 bases, and 15 bases stayed unmatched. CDR1 and CDR2 (germline): KGHDR, SFDVKD. Here the CDR3 reads CATSDLKGGTAEGYTF. DNA of the CDR3: TGTGCCACCAGTGACTTAAAAGGAGGGACAGCAGAAGGCTACACCTTC.

This clone has a handful of counts. The CDR3 sequence: CASSPGQGGLGGYTF. Written as DNA, the CDR3 is TGTGCCAGCAGTCCAGGACAGGGCGGTTTGGGGGGCTACACCTTC. The chain employs TRBV28 and TRBJ1-2; 8 bases match TRBD1. The CDR3 has 15 residues. Germline V gene lookup returns CDR1 MDHEN and CDR2 SYDVKM. Unmatched junction bases numbered 13, after V lost 5 bases and J lost 8 bases.

CDR3 DNA sequence: TGTGCCAGCAGCACACTGTCGGGACTAGCGGGAGTAGGCAATGAGCAGTTCTTC. Translated: CASSTLSGLAGVGNEQFF. The chain has TRBV28 and TRBJ2-1; 14 bases align to TRBD2. CDR1 is MDHEN, CDR2 SYDVKM, per germline. This CDR3 comprises 18 residues. Trimming at V came to 6 bases and at J to 6 bases, leaving 13 bases not matched to a gene.

The chain couples TRBV14 to TRBJ1-5; D is unclear. Germline V gene sequence: CDR1 SGHDN, CDR2 FVKESK. The CDR3 spans 12 residues. The V end was cut by 4 bases, the J end by 9 bases, with 10 bases between. CDR3 sequence reads: CASSRAGGPQHF. The DNA of the CDR3 is TGTGCCAGCAGCCGCGCGGGCGGGCCCCAGCATTTT.

The J gene is TRBJ1-2, the V gene TRBV27, with D possibly being TRBD1 (6 bases). Trimming took 2 bases from V and 7 from J, leaving 14 bases between them. Per the germline V gene, CDR1 is MNHEY and CDR2 is SMNVEV (reference sequence). The length of the CDR3 is 14 residues. The CDR3 loop reads CASSLMSSGAGYTF. The CDR3 nucleotides are TGTGCCAGCAGTTTAATGAGTTCAGGGGCTGGCTACACCTTC.

The chain has TRBV7-2 and TRBJ1-5; D remains unclear. The CDR3 spans 14 residues. Trimming removed 5 bases from V and 1 base from J, with 9 bases in between. CDR1 and CDR2 from the germline V gene are SGHTA and FQGNSA. This chain's CDR3 is CASSPVGSNQPQHF. CDR3 bases: TGTGCCAGCAGCCCGGTCGGGAGCAATCAGCCCCAGCATTTT.

V and J are TRBV7-9 and TRBJ2-5; possible D gene TRBD1, 5 bases. V lost 6 bases, J lost 7 bases, and 18 bases lay in between. Per the germline V gene, CDR1 is SEHNR and CDR2 is FQNEAQ (reference sequence). The CDR3 runs to 14 residues. The CDR3 coding sequence is TGTGCCAGCAGGCCAGGGTTTATAGATGCGACCCAGTACTTC. Protein sequence: CASRPGFIDATQYF.

This chain uses TRBV7-3 with TRBJ2-3; perhaps TRBD1 as D (5 bases). V was clipped by 8 bases and J by 2 bases, with 11 bases between them. This CDR3 comprises 13 residues. Germline V gene sequence: CDR1 SGHTA, CDR2 FQGTGA. As DNA, the CDR3 is TGTGCCAGCGGGGCAGACCACACAGATACGCAGTATTTT. Translating gives CASGADHTDTQYF. The full variable domain, completed using reference TRBV7-3 and TRBJ2-3, is GAGVSQTPSNKVTEKGKYVELRCDPISGHTALYWYRQSLGQGPEFLIYFQGTGAADDSGLPNDRFFAVRPEGSVSTLKIQRTERGDSAVYLCASGADHTDTQYFGPGTRLTVL.

The gene calls are TRBV19 and TRBJ1-5, with D maybe TRBD1 (5 bases). V was cut by 10 bases and J by 2 bases, with 21 bases left in between. Germline-derived CDR1 and CDR2 are LNHDA and SQIVND (reference sequence). The CDR3 spans 16 residues. The CDR3 nucleotides read TGTGCCACAAAGAGGACACTTAGTTGGGGCAATCAGCCCCAGCATTTT. Protein product: CATKRTLSWGNQPQHF.

V is TRBV7-8 and J is TRBJ2-7; TRBD1 agrees at 7 bases. V lost 1 base, J lost 3 bases, and 3 bases stayed unmatched. This CDR3 is built from 14 residues. Germline CDR1 and CDR2: SGHVS and FQNEAQ. The CDR3 nucleotides are TGTGCCAGCAGCTTAGGACAGGGATTCTACGAGCAGTACTTC. Protein product: CASSLGQGFYEQYF.

The rearrangement uses TRBV29-1 and TRBJ2-5; D perhaps matches TRBD2 (6 bases). V lost 5 bases and J lost 5, with 9 bases in between. This CDR3 is 11 amino acids long. Germline V CDR1 and CDR2: SQVTM, ANQGSEA. CDR3 in DNA: TGCAGCGTTAGGGACTTTGAGACCCAGTACTTC. Translating it yields CSVRDFETQYF.

This rearrangement joins TRBV7-9 to TRBJ2-3, with TRBD2 as a possible D gene (6 bases). The length of the CDR3 is 17 residues. Trimming stripped 0 bases from V and 0 bases from J, with 13 bases between. Germline V CDR1 and CDR2: SEHNR, FQNEAQ (reference sequence). CDR3 sequence reads: CASSLARNSGSTDTQYF. The CDR3 nucleotides are TGTGCCAGCAGCTTAGCGCGGAATAGCGGTAGCACAGATACGCAGTATTTT. The whole variable domain, remainder taken from reference TRBV7-9 and TRBJ2-3, is DTGVSQNPRHKITKRGQNVTFRCDPISEHNRLYWYRQTLGQGPEFLTYFQNEAQLEKSRLLSDRFSAERPKGSFSTLEIQRTEQGDSAMYLCASSLARNSGSTDTQYFGPGTRLTVL.

This clone appeared a single time. The chain recombines TRBV19 with TRBJ1-5; 7 bases match TRBD1. The CDR3 length is 15 residues. Germline values: CDR1 LNHDA, CDR2 SQIVND (reference sequence). V lost 6 bases to trimming and J lost 15 bases; unmatched junction nucleotides: 20. The CDR3 sequence is CASSDTGTVLPPGHF. In DNA, the CDR3 is TGTGCCAGTAGCGACACCGGGACAGTCTTGCCCCCGGGGCATTTT. Together with reference TRBV19 and TRBJ1-5, the CDR3 gives the full variable domain: DGGITQSPKYLFRKEGQNVTLSCEQNLNHDAMYWYRQDPGQGLRLIYYSQIVNDFQKGDIAEGYSVSREKKESFPLTVTSAQKNPTAFYLCASSDTGTVLPPGHFGDGTRLSIL.

This clone was seen just once. This chain connects TRBV19 to TRBJ1-2; D perhaps matches TRBD1 (5 bases). Germline assignment: CDR1 LNHDA and CDR2 SQIVND (reference sequence). Trimming pared 2 bases from V and 3 bases from J, leaving 7 bases between. CDR3 length: 13 residues. The CDR3 coding sequence is TGTGCCAGTAGTATACTACAGGACTATGGCTACACCTTC. It translates to CASSILQDYGYTF.

This chain joins TRBV5-4 and TRBJ2-3; TRBD2 aligns across 8 bases. This CDR3 region has 14 residues. Germline lookup yields CDR1 SGHNT and CDR2 YYREEE (reference sequence). Trimming removed 4 bases from V and 5 bases from J; junction bases left unmatched: 6. The CDR3 region is CASSEGTREDTQYF. In DNA, the CDR3 is TGTGCCAGCAGCGAGGGGACTAGGGAAGATACGCAGTATTTT.

The rearrangement uses TRBV11-2 and TRBJ1-1; 7 bases agree with TRBD1. Germline V gives CDR1 SGHAT, CDR2 FQNNGV. The CDR3 contains 15 residues. Trimming at V came to 5 bases and at J to 4 bases, leaving 10 bases not matched to a gene. The DNA for the CDR3 is TGTGCCAGCAGCCAACAGGGGTCGTGGGGCACTGAAGCTTTCTTT. This translates into CASSQQGSWGTEAFF.

The CDR3 is CASRKTGGGETQYF. CDR3 nucleotides: TGTGCCAGCAGGAAAACAGGGGGCGGGGAGACCCAGTACTTC. This chain connects TRBV2 to TRBJ2-5, with 9 bases fitting TRBD1. Trimming removed 6 bases from V and 5 bases from J; junction bases left unmatched: 7. In germline, CDR1 is SNHLY, CDR2 FYNNEI. This CDR3 is built from 14 residues.

V gene TRBV5-4 combines with J gene TRBJ2-5; 11 nucleotides line up with TRBD1. This CDR3 has 20 amino acids. V trimming: 4 bases; J trimming: 4 bases; junction bases outside the gene matches: 21. Germline V gives CDR1 SGHNT, CDR2 YYREEE (reference sequence). The CDR3 reads CASSPVRDRGSLMVGETQYF. CDR3 nucleotides: TGTGCCAGCAGCCCGGTCCGGGACAGGGGGTCCCTGATGGTAGGAGAGACCCAGTACTTC.

This rearrangement joins TRBV18 to TRBJ2-3; possible D gene TRBD1, 5 bases. The length of the CDR3 is 16 residues. Looked up from germline, CDR1 is KGHSH and CDR2 is LQKENI. Trimming shortened V by 2 bases and J by 0 bases, and 12 bases separated the two germline ends. The CDR3 region has the DNA TGTGCCAGCTCACCAAGGTGGGGCGCGAGCACAGATACGCAGTATTTT. This sequence encodes CASSPRWGASTDTQYF.

The chain carries TRBV6-1 and TRBJ2-5, with 15 bases that match TRBD2. CDR3 size: 16 residues. J gave up 5 bases and V 4 bases, and 5 bases lay outside the gene matches. Germline CDR1 reads MNHNS; CDR2 reads SASEGT. Written as DNA, the CDR3 is TGTGCCAGCAGTGGCGGACTAGCGGGGGGGCGGGAGACCCAGTACTTC. Translation gives CASSGGLAGGRETQYF.

V gene TRBV10-2 combines with J gene TRBJ2-1, with D possibly matching TRBD1 (5 bases). This CDR3 has 14 amino acids. The V end lost 0 bases, the J end lost 5 bases, and 8 bases lay between the germline ends. CDR1 is WSHSY and CDR2 is SAAADI in the germline V gene. The CDR3 DNA follows: TGCGCCAGCAGTGAGTCCGGCAGGGACAATGAGCAGTTCTTC. Translating it yields CASSESGRDNEQFF.

This clone was detected once. The chain joins TRBV18 to TRBJ2-7; 8 bases map to TRBD2. With 1 base clipped from V and 0 bases from J, the junction kept 5 bases outside the gene matches. Germline CDR1 is KGHSH and CDR2 is LQKENI. The CDR3 is 16 amino acids. The CDR3 nucleotides read TGTGCCAGCTCACCACGAACACTAGCGGCCTCCTACGAGCAGTACTTC. Its translation is CASSPRTLAASYEQYF.

The gene calls are TRBV28 and TRBJ1-2, with a weak D call TRBD1 (6 bases). The CDR3 is 14 residues long. The ends were cut back, 4 bases at V and 4 bases at J, with 13 bases in the middle. Per germline, CDR1 MDHEN and CDR2 SYDVKM. The CDR3 region has the DNA TGTGCCAGCAGTTCTCTTACAGGGAGCTATGGCTACACCTTC. Encoded protein: CASSSLTGSYGYTF.

V gene TRBV7-8 combines with J gene TRBJ1-3; D is ambiguous. The V and J ends lost 5 bases and 9 bases respectively, with 20 bases between them. This CDR3 has 15 residues. Per the germline V gene, CDR1 is SGHVS and CDR2 is FQNEAQ. CDR3 in DNA: TGTGCCAGCAGCCCTCGTGAAGTGTTCGGGAGCACCATATATTTT. Residues: CASSPREVFGSTIYF.